These T cell receptor beta chains were read from a single sample in a study of T cell responses to AZD1222 COVID-19 vaccine. The table came from immunoSEQ multiplex PCR; TCRdb's copy has only in-frame clones and leaves some out. The profile shows some 150,000 clones, 80% to 95% of them singletons. The specimen comprised peripheral blood, sampled 28 days after the second AZD1222 dose. The receptor set was obtained from an adult who received the AZD1222 COVID-19 vaccine. The CDR3 runs from the conserved cysteine through the conserved F or W. The D gene is left open where the match is weak. Clone size is given for some rows only: seen once, a few or many times, or a class if the clone is expanded.

TGCGCCAGCAGCCCGGAGGCTAGCGGGCCGGGCAAACACATTCAGTACTTC | CASSPEASGPGKHIQYF | . | TRBV5-1 | TRBD2 | TRBJ2-4
TGTGCCAGCAGACAAGGGACAGGGGGCTCTTCTAACTATGGCTACACCTTC | CASRQGTGGSSNYGYTF | . | TRBV27 | TRBD1 | TRBJ1-2
TGTGCCACCAGCAGAGATTGGAGGACAGGGGGCCAGTCCTACAATGAGCAGTTCTTC | CATSRDWRTGGQSYNEQFF | . | TRBV15 | TRBD1 | TRBJ2-1
TGTGCCAGCAGCTTAGGCGGGGGGATTGTCTCTGGCTACACCTTC | CASSLGGGIVSGYTF | . | TRBV7-2 | . | TRBJ1-2
TGTGCCAGCAGCCCCGAGAGGGGACAGCCCTTCTACGAGCAGTACTTC | CASSPERGQPFYEQYF | . | TRBV4-2 | TRBD1 | TRBJ2-7
TGTGCCAGCAGTGGCCGCAGGGGTAGTCCGAACACTGAAGCTTTCTTT | CASSGRRGSPNTEAFF | . | TRBV27 | . | TRBJ1-1
TGTGCCTGGAGTGGGGACAGTCTGGGGGGCGAGCAGTACTTC | CAWSGDSLGGEQYF | . | TRBV30 | . | TRBJ2-7
TGTGCCAGCAGCTGGGAGGGACATACCTACGAGCAGTACTTC | CASSWEGHTYEQYF | . | TRBV5-6 | . | TRBJ2-7
TGTGCCATCAGCCACGCGGGAGAAGTAAACACCGGGGAGCTGTTTTTT | CAISHAGEVNTGELFF | few | TRBV10-3 | TRBD2 | TRBJ2-2
TGTGCCAGCAGGAACGGACTGTACAATGAGCAGTTCTTC | CASRNGLYNEQFF | . | TRBV6-5 | . | TRBJ2-1
TGTGCCAGCAGCTTGGAGTATCAGGGAGGGAATGGCTACACCTTC | CASSLEYQGGNGYTF | . | TRBV11-2 | . | TRBJ1-2
TGTGCCAGCAGCGTACCCGGGACAGGGAGTGGGGAGCAGTACTTC | CASSVPGTGSGEQYF | . | TRBV5-8 | TRBD1 | TRBJ2-7
TGTGCCAGCAGCCCCGGGGGGTCGAGCTCTGGAAACACCATATATTTT | CASSPGGSSSGNTIYF | . | TRBV3-1/TRBV3-2 | . | TRBJ1-3
TGCGCCAGCAGCTTGGACGGGAATAACTATGGCTACACCTTC | CASSLDGNNYGYTF | . | TRBV5-1 | . | TRBJ1-2
TGTGCCAGCAGCCGAGCAGGCGATGCGACAGGCAATCAGCCCCAGCATTTT | CASSRAGDATGNQPQHF | . | TRBV6-6 | . | TRBJ1-5